Listed below are T cell receptor beta chains from one sample, sequenced in a study of read filtering for tumor transcriptome and immune sequencing. MiXCR, applied by TCRdb to the reads, yields one record per CDR3 protein. The data hold tens of thousands of distinct CDR3 sequences, with about 18% observed a single time. What was sequenced was a population of CD138-negative cells sorted from bone marrow. The source is a donor at least 40 years old with multiple myeloma. The CDR3 runs from the conserved cysteine through the conserved F or W. D genes are given only for firm matches.

CASSLTGEQTDTQYF	TRBD1	TRBV6-4	TRBJ2-3
CASSLGNEKLFF	-	TRBV5-4	TRBJ1-4
CASSSAGEGRGDTQYF	TRBD2	TRBV28	TRBJ2-3
CASSLGAGVDYNEQFF	TRBD2	TRBV7-9	TRBJ2-1
CASSRTGGGEQYF	TRBD1	TRBV9	TRBJ2-7
CSANSAGGRTDTQYF	TRBD2	TRBV20-1	TRBJ2-3
CASSSLGSADYNEQFF	-	TRBV7-9	TRBJ2-1
CSAYSGGGQDTQYF	TRBD2	TRBV20-1	TRBJ2-3
CAISVEGAAFF	-	TRBV10-3	TRBJ1-1
CASSQPGHYGYTF	-	TRBV19	TRBJ1-2
CASSLLAGKRVSGELFF	TRBD2	TRBV7-9	TRBJ2-2
CSFSPFGASTDTQYF	-	TRBV20-1	TRBJ2-3
CASSMSGTETQYF	-	TRBV19	TRBJ2-5
CASSPPDIRSSEAFF	-	TRBV18	TRBJ1-1
CATCDLGPRAEQSF	-	TRBV24-1	TRBJ2-1
CASSGGLNYNEQFF	-	TRBV9	TRBJ2-1